These T cell receptor beta chains were read from a single sample in a study of blood T cell repertoires in COVID-19. Profiling relied on immunoSEQ multiplex PCR, and the TCRdb table lists in-frame clones only, not all of them. Of 150,000 or so clones in the sample, 88% are singletons; the top ten hold 0.95% to 1.5%. Input material: PBMCs or T cells enriched from blood (not recorded which). The receptors were gathered from a woman in her thirties with acute COVID-19. CDR3s include the opening cysteine and the closing phenylalanine or tryptophan. Fields, in order: clone size, V gene, J gene, D gene, CDR3 protein, CDR3 DNA. D genes are given only for firm matches. Clone size is not always given. Where it is, it says once, few, many or a class for expanded clones.

.	TRBV5-6	TRBJ2-7	.	CASSPGTLSSYEQYF	TGTGCCAGCAGCCCCGGGACACTGAGCTCCTACGAGCAGTACTTC
.	TRBV9	TRBJ2-1	.	CASSSRGREGEGVYNEQFF	TGTGCCAGCAGCAGTCGGGGGCGCGAAGGGGAGGGGGTTTACAATGAGCAGTTCTTC
.	TRBV30	TRBJ2-1	TRBD2	CAWSRTSGSDEQFF	TGTGCCTGGTCGCGGACTAGCGGGAGTGATGAGCAGTTCTTC
once	TRBV7-8	TRBJ2-4	TRBD2	CASSLMYAGAVGGNIQYF	TGTGCCAGCAGCTTAATGTATGCGGGAGCAGTCGGTGGAAACATTCAGTACTTC
.	TRBV28	TRBJ1-2	TRBD1	CASFAPGQAYGYTF	TGTGCCAGTTTTGCCCCGGGACAGGCTTATGGCTACACCTTC
.	TRBV5-6	TRBJ1-6	.	CASSRATESGYSYNSPLHF	TGTGCCAGCAGCCGAGCGACGGAATCCGGTTACTCCTATAATTCACCCCTCCACTTT
.	TRBV18	TRBJ2-1	.	CASSPRPAPEQFF	TGTGCCAGCTCACCAAGACCAGCGCCTGAGCAGTTCTTC
once	TRBV28	TRBJ1-5	TRBD1	CASSLPGGSPYSNQPQHF	TGTGCCAGCAGTTTGCCAGGGGGCTCGCCTTATAGCAATCAGCCCCAGCATTTT
.	TRBV10-3	TRBJ1-1	.	CAISAGTEAFF	TGTGCCATCAGTGCGGGCACTGAAGCTTTCTTT
.	TRBV6-2/TRBV6-3	TRBJ2-4	.	CASSYGSGVAKNIQYF	TGTGCCAGCAGTTACGGGTCGGGAGTAGCCAAAAACATTCAGTACTTC
.	TRBV7-2	TRBJ2-7	TRBD1	CASSLGQVSSYEQYF	TGTGCCAGCAGCTTGGGACAGGTATCTTCCTACGAGCAGTACTTC
.	TRBV6-5	TRBJ1-5	.	CASSFGSNQPQHF	TGTGCCAGCAGTTTTGGCAGCAATCAGCCCCAGCATTTT
.	TRBV27	TRBJ2-7	.	CASSFAPRGSYEQYF	TGTGCCAGCAGTTTCGCCCCTAGAGGCTCCTACGAGCAGTACTTC
.	TRBV28	TRBJ2-6	.	CASMEGAFGANVLTF	TGTGCCAGCATGGAGGGGGCCTTTGGGGCCAACGTCCTGACTTTC
.	TRBV2	TRBJ2-1	.	CASSGYRTLNEQFF	TGTGCCAGCAGTGGTTACAGGACCCTCAATGAGCAGTTCTTC
.	TRBV2	TRBJ2-1	TRBD2	CASSHGFGLADEQFF	TGTGCCAGCAGTCACGGTTTCGGACTAGCCGATGAGCAGTTCTTC
.	TRBV4-2	TRBJ1-3	TRBD1	CASSQGQSYRNTIYF	TGTGCCAGCAGCCAGGGACAGTCCTACAGAAACACCATATATTTT
.	TRBV10-3	TRBJ2-5	TRBD2	CAISTGTRGETQYF	TGTGCCATCAGCACCGGGACTAGAGGGGAGACCCAGTACTTC
once	TRBV1	TRBJ2-3	.	CTSSQVGTSSIDTQYF	TGCACCAGCAGCCAAGTGGGGACTAGCTCCATAGATACGCAGTATTTT
.	TRBV7-9	TRBJ1-4	.	CASSLARGTHEKLFF	TGTGCCAGCAGCTTAGCGCGGGGTACTCATGAAAAACTGTTTTTT
.	TRBV18	TRBJ1-3	TRBD1	CASSQEQGANGNTIYF	TGTGCCAGCTCCCAGGAACAGGGGGCTAATGGAAACACCATATATTTT
.	TRBV11-1	TRBJ1-1	.	CASSLGGHTEAFF	TGTGCCAGCAGCTTAGGTGGGCACACTGAAGCTTTCTTT
.	TRBV24-1	TRBJ2-7	TRBD1	CATSATGDLYEQYF	TGTGCCACCAGTGCGACAGGGGACCTTTACGAGCAGTACTTC
.	TRBV6-2/TRBV6-3	TRBJ1-5	.	CASSYSAFRGNQPQHF	TGTGCCAGCAGTTATTCGGCCTTCCGGGGCAATCAGCCCCAGCATTTT
.	TRBV2	TRBJ1-5	TRBD1	CASSPDRGRGQPQHF	TGTGCCAGCAGCCCTGACAGGGGGAGGGGTCAGCCCCAGCATTTT
.	TRBV27	TRBJ2-7	TRBD2	CASSTSGRVSSYEQYF	TGTGCCAGCAGTACTAGCGGGAGGGTTAGCTCCTACGAGCAGTACTTC
once	TRBV7-3	TRBJ2-7	TRBD2	CASSQRDYSEQYF	TGTGCCAGCAGCCAGCGGGACTATAGCGAGCAGTACTTC
.	TRBV5-4	TRBJ1-6	TRBD1	CASSLAGYRGLDSPLHF	TGTGCCAGCAGCTTGGCCGGGTACAGGGGGCTAGATTCACCCCTCCACTTT
once	TRBV5-4	TRBJ1-2	.	CASSSRQDNYGYTF	TGTGCCAGCAGCTCTAGACAGGACAACTATGGCTACACCTTC
.	TRBV27	TRBJ1-1	.	CASSSLGPGTEAFF	TGTGCCAGCAGCTCCCTGGGGCCTGGGACTGAAGCTTTCTTT
.	TRBV9	TRBJ2-2	.	CASSAQGELFF	TGTGCCAGCAGCGCCCAGGGGGAGCTGTTTTTT
.	TRBV27	TRBJ2-7	TRBD1	CASRPGTGWYEQYF	TGTGCCAGCAGGCCCGGGACAGGGTGGTACGAGCAGTACTTC
.	TRBV7-2	TRBJ1-5	.	CASSGRVNQPQHF	TGTGCCAGCAGCGGGAGGGTTAATCAGCCCCAGCATTTT
.	TRBV11-2	TRBJ1-4	.	CASSLGQGNEKLFF	TGTGCCAGCAGCTTAGGGCAGGGGAATGAAAAACTGTTTTTT
.	TRBV5-6	TRBJ1-2	TRBD1	CASSLDGITGGGYTF	TGTGCCAGCAGCTTGGACGGAATAACAGGGGGTGGCTACACCTTC
.	TRBV18	TRBJ2-2	TRBD2	CASSPREGGTGELFF	TGTGCCAGCTCACCCCGGGAGGGAGGCACCGGGGAGCTGTTTTTT
.	TRBV5-1	TRBJ1-2	.	CASSLGDARENTF	TGCGCCAGCAGCTTGGGGGACGCCCGGGAGAACACCTTC
.	TRBV5-1	TRBJ1-1	TRBD1	CASSLGTANTEAFF	TGCGCCAGTTCATTAGGGACAGCGAACACTGAAGCTTTCTTT
.	TRBV2	TRBJ2-7	TRBD1	CASSQQGVRNEQYF	TGTGCCAGCAGTCAACAGGGGGTTCGAAACGAGCAGTACTTC
.	TRBV6-2/TRBV6-3	TRBJ2-3	.	CASSWDKRASGTQYF	TGTGCCAGCAGTTGGGACAAGAGGGCCTCGGGTACGCAGTATTTT
once	TRBV21-1	TRBJ2-7	.	CASSRSFSSYEQYF	TGTGCCAGCAGCCGATCTTTCAGCTCCTACGAGCAGTACTTC
.	TRBV4-1	TRBJ1-5	.	CASSQEGGSSNQPQHF	TGCGCCAGCAGCCAAGAGGGGGGTTCTAGCAATCAGCCCCAGCATTTT
.	TRBV7-2	TRBJ2-1	TRBD1	CASSLGQGSYNEQFF	TGTGCCAGCAGCTTAGGACAGGGGTCATACAATGAGCAGTTCTTC
.	TRBV10-1	TRBJ1-2	.	CASSGKRGGGYTF	TGCGCCAGCAGTGGGAAGAGGGGAGGTGGCTACACCTTC
.	TRBV28	TRBJ2-5	TRBD1	CASSQTGTGRVVETQYF	TGTGCCAGCAGCCAAACCGGGACAGGGAGGGTGGTGGAGACCCAGTACTTC
.	TRBV7-2	TRBJ2-7	.	CASSARLELYEQYF	TGTGCCAGCAGCGCCAGACTAGAATTGTACGAGCAGTACTTC
many	TRBV29-1	TRBJ1-1	TRBD1	CSVGTGDYGEAFF	TGCAGCGTCGGGACAGGGGATTACGGTGAAGCTTTCTTT
.	TRBV7-2	TRBJ1-4	.	CASSSPRDKREKLFF	TGTGCCAGCAGCTCACCCCGGGACAAGCGTGAAAAACTGTTTTTT